A selection of T cell receptor beta chains follows, all from one sample in a study of blood T cell repertoires in COVID-19. The data were produced by immunoSEQ multiplex PCR, yet TCRdb's version contains in-frame clones alone and is incomplete. The repertoire holds 300,000 to 400,000 clones, with 80% to 90% as singletons. The sample consisted of peripheral blood. The receptors stem from a woman aged 55-69 years with COVID-19, enrolled during active disease. Both conserved end residues are part of each CDR3. A D gene is named only where the DNA matches it firmly. Clone size is stated in some rows and not others, as once, few, many or a class when expanded.

>TRBJ1-2|-|TRBV6-4|TRBD1
CASSGGQGLGYTF
TGTGCCAGCAGTGGGGGACAGGGGTTGGGCTACACCTTC
>TRBJ1-2|-|TRBV5-1|-
CASSSVADSYGYTF
TGCGCCAGCAGTAGCGTCGCAGACTCCTATGGCTACACCTTC
>TRBJ2-7|-|TRBV5-1|-
CASSRTDYEQYF
TGCGCCAGCAGCCGGACAGATTACGAGCAGTACTTC
>TRBJ1-1|-|TRBV7-2|-
CASSLPLDRSTAEAFF
TGTGCCAGCAGCTTACCCCTAGACCGGTCTACGGCTGAAGCTTTCTTT
>TRBJ2-5|-|TRBV10-3|-
CAISGGETQYF
TGTGCCATCAGTGGAGGAGAGACCCAGTACTTC
>TRBJ2-2|-|TRBV12-5|TRBD1
CASGLGGTGASGELFF
TGTGCTAGTGGTTTGGGAGGGACAGGGGCTTCCGGGGAGCTGTTTTTT
>TRBJ2-1|-|TRBV9|TRBD2
CASSVVGGISYNEQFF
TGTGCCAGCAGCGTAGTCGGGGGGATCTCCTACAATGAGCAGTTCTTC
>TRBJ2-3|-|TRBV7-8|-
CASSILGGTTDTQYF
TGTGCCAGCAGCATACTGGGCGGGACCACAGATACGCAGTATTTT
>TRBJ1-4|-|TRBV6-5|-
CATKKRLFNEKLFF
TGTGCCACCAAAAAGAGACTCTTTAATGAAAAACTGTTTTTT
>TRBJ2-3|once|TRBV3-1/TRBV3-2|TRBD1
CASSPYSGGFTDTQYF
TGTGCCAGCAGCCCTTATTCAGGGGGATTTACAGATACGCAGTATTTT
>TRBJ1-1|-|TRBV10-3|-
CAISESFRATEAFF
TGTGCCATCAGTGAGTCATTCAGGGCTACTGAAGCTTTCTTT
>TRBJ2-5|-|TRBV5-1|TRBD1
CASSSGTGGKETQYF
TGCGCCAGCAGCTCCGGGACAGGGGGCAAGGAGACCCAGTACTTC
>TRBJ2-2|-|TRBV4-3|-
CASSEWAYTGELFF
TGCGCCAGCAGCGAGTGGGCGTACACCGGGGAGCTGTTTTTT
>TRBJ2-3|-|TRBV14|-
CASSQGRHTDTQYF
TGTGCCAGCAGCCAAGGAAGACACACAGATACGCAGTATTTT
>TRBJ2-2|-|TRBV6-6|TRBD2
CASSFAVAGGGELFF
TGTGCCAGCAGTTTCGCCGTAGCGGGGGGTGGGGAGCTGTTTTTT
>TRBJ1-2|-|TRBV3-1/TRBV3-2|-
CASSQVPRGTLLYGYTF
TGTGCCAGCAGCCAAGTTCCCAGGGGAACCCTGCTCTATGGCTACACCTTC
>TRBJ1-2|-|TRBV5-1|-
CASSLPGSWYGYTF
TGCGCCAGCAGCCTGCCAGGGTCTTGGTATGGCTACACCTTC
>TRBJ1-2|-|TRBV11-3|-
CASSLKGDRGYTF
TGTGCCAGCAGCTTAAAGGGGGACCGGGGCTACACCTTC
>TRBJ1-5|-|TRBV27|TRBD1
CASSLSMAGGGQPQHF
TGTGCCAGCAGTTTATCGATGGCAGGGGGCGGTCAGCCCCAGCATTTT
>TRBJ2-7|-|TRBV6-2/TRBV6-3|-
CASSAGEVDPLSDEQYF
TGTGCCAGCAGTGCCGGAGAGGTTGATCCCCTCAGCGACGAGCAGTACTTC
>TRBJ1-6|-|TRBV6-5|-
CASSYSMGHLNSPLHF
TGTGCCAGCAGTTACTCGATGGGACACCTCAATTCACCCCTCCACTTT
>TRBJ1-1|-|TRBV2|TRBD1
CASSSIRDRVEAFF
TGTGCCAGCAGTTCGATCCGGGACAGGGTTGAAGCTTTCTTT
>TRBJ1-2|-|TRBV6-2/TRBV6-3|TRBD1
CASSYDTGGTSYGYTF
TGTGCCAGCAGTTACGATACAGGGGGCACGAGCTATGGCTACACCTTC
>TRBJ1-4|-|TRBV4-2|TRBD1
CASSQPGQGGMVGLFF
TGTGCCAGCAGCCAACCGGGACAGGGCGGAATGGTGGGACTGTTTTTT
>TRBJ1-5|-|TRBV3-1/TRBV3-2|-
CASSSLGGVDQHF
TGTGCCAGCAGCTCCCTAGGGGGGGTGGACCAGCATTTT
>TRBJ1-2|-|TRBV2|-
CASSEDQRYGYTF
TGTGCCAGCAGTGAAGATCAGCGATATGGCTACACCTTC
>TRBJ2-3|-|TRBV30|TRBD1
CAWKDRGRTDTQYF
TGTGCCTGGAAGGACAGGGGGCGGACAGATACGCAGTATTTT
>TRBJ2-7|few|TRBV6-6|TRBD1
CASSYSPTGNYEQYF
TGTGCCAGCAGTTACTCGCCGACAGGGAACTACGAGCAGTACTTC
>TRBJ2-7|few|TRBV9|TRBD2
CASSGAGGSYEQYF
TGTGCCAGCAGCGGAGCGGGGGGCTCCTACGAGCAGTACTTC
>TRBJ1-4|-|TRBV6-2/TRBV6-3|-
CASSYSSVGPKGGKLFF
TGTGCCAGCAGTTACTCGAGCGTGGGGCCCAAGGGCGGAAAACTGTTTTTT
>TRBJ2-1|-|TRBV27|TRBD2
CASTSYVIAGRKQFF
TGTGCCAGCACCTCTTACGTGATAGCGGGGAGAAAGCAGTTCTTC
>TRBJ1-1|-|TRBV28|-
CASSGRGPEAFF
TGTGCCAGCAGTGGCAGGGGTCCTGAAGCTTTCTTT
>TRBJ1-2|once|TRBV18|-
CASSGLTGGGYTF
TGTGCCAGCTCGGGGTTGACAGGAGGCGGCTACACCTTC
>TRBJ2-3|-|TRBV6-1|TRBD2
CASSEAASGGDTQYF
TGTGCCAGCAGTGAAGCGGCTAGCGGGGGAGATACGCAGTATTTT
>TRBJ2-3|once|TRBV9|TRBD2
CASSPRLPRGGQTDTQYF
TGTGCCAGCAGCCCCCGGTTGCCTCGGGGGGGCCAGACAGATACGCAGTATTTT
>TRBJ1-2|few|TRBV9|TRBD1
CASSVGGTGRVYYGYTF
TGTGCCAGCAGCGTAGGTGGGACAGGGCGGGTCTACTATGGCTACACCTTC
>TRBJ1-1|-|TRBV9|-
CASSVLGGVNTEAFF
TGTGCCAGCAGCGTACTAGGGGGAGTGAACACTGAAGCTTTCTTT
>TRBJ1-2|once|TRBV6-5|-
CASSYQGGYTF
TGTGCCAGCAGTTACCAGGGCGGCTACACCTTC
>TRBJ1-1|-|TRBV11-3|TRBD1
CASSPNRGPNTEAFF
TGTGCCAGCAGCCCAAACAGGGGCCCGAACACTGAAGCTTTCTTT
>TRBJ1-3|-|TRBV9|-
CASSGYSTSGNTIYF
TGTGCCAGCAGCGGATACAGTACCTCTGGAAACACCATATATTTT
>TRBJ1-6|-|TRBV6-6|TRBD1
CASRMTGTGLNSPLHF
TGTGCCAGCAGGATGACCGGGACAGGGCTCAATTCACCCCTCCACTTT
>TRBJ1-2|-|TRBV9|TRBD1
CASSAGQGLGYTF
TGTGCCAGCAGCGCCGGACAGGGTCTTGGCTACACCTTC
>TRBJ1-1|-|TRBV3-1/TRBV3-2|-
CASSQMTANTEAFF
TGTGCCAGCAGCCAAATGACAGCGAACACTGAAGCTTTCTTT
>TRBJ1-1|-|TRBV18|TRBD1
CASSPPGTGGTEAFF
TGTGCCAGCTCACCGCCCGGGACAGGGGGGACTGAAGCTTTCTTT
>TRBJ1-3|once|TRBV6-5|-
CASSYESDNSGNTIYF
TGTGCCAGCAGTTACGAGTCTGACAACTCTGGAAACACCATATATTTT
>TRBJ2-7|many|TRBV6-6|-
CASSYALEPLYEQYF
TGTGCCAGCAGTTACGCTTTAGAGCCCCTCTACGAGCAGTACTTC
>TRBJ1-6|-|TRBV18|-
CASSPVTVLRSPLHF
TGTGCCAGCTCACCAGTAACAGTTTTAAGGTCACCCCTCCACTTT
>TRBJ1-1|once|TRBV6-6|-
CASSPGLNTEAFF
TGTGCCAGCAGTCCAGGCCTAAACACTGAAGCTTTCTTT
>TRBJ1-2|-|TRBV16|TRBD1
CASSQTRDSPNYGYTF
TGTGCCAGCAGCCAGACCCGGGACAGCCCTAACTATGGCTACACCTTC
>TRBJ2-7|-|TRBV30|-
CAWNRAYEQYF
TGTGCCTGGAACAGAGCCTACGAGCAGTACTTC
>TRBJ1-5|-|TRBV13|-
CASSLGRFGDSNQPQHF
TGTGCCAGCAGCTTAGGCCGTTTCGGAGATAGCAATCAGCCCCAGCATTTT
>TRBJ1-1|-|TRBV19|-
CASSIGAGVGNTEAFF
TGTGCCAGTAGTATAGGGGCAGGGGTGGGGAACACTGAAGCTTTCTTT
>TRBJ2-5|-|TRBV30|-
CAWSKGDGPNQETQYF
TGTGCCTGGAGTAAGGGGGACGGACCCAACCAAGAGACCCAGTACTTC
>TRBJ2-5|-|TRBV5-4|TRBD2
CATHYGLAGSETQYF
TGTGCCACCCACTACGGACTAGCGGGGTCAGAGACCCAGTACTTC
>TRBJ2-1|-|TRBV19|TRBD1
CASSIEGTGGYNEQFF
TGTGCCAGTAGTATTGAAGGGACAGGGGGATACAATGAGCAGTTCTTC
>TRBJ1-2|-|TRBV9|TRBD1
CASSVDGRGRPNYGYTF
TGTGCCAGCAGCGTAGATGGCAGGGGGCGCCCCAACTATGGCTACACCTTC
>TRBJ2-5|-|TRBV10-3|TRBD2
CAISYQRGQETQYF
TGTGCCATATCGTACCAGCGGGGACAAGAGACCCAGTACTTC